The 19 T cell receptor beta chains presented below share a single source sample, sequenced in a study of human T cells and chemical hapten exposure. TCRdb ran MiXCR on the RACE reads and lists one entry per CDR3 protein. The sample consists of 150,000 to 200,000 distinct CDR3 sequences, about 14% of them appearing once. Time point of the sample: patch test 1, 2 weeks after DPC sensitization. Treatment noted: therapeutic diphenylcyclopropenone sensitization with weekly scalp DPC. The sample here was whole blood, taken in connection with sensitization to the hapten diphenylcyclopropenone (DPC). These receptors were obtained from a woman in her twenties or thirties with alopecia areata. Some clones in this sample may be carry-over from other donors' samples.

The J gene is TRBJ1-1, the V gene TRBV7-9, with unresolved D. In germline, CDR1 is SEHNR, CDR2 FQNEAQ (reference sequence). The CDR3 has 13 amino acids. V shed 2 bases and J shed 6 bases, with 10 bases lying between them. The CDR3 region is CASSLFETSEAFF. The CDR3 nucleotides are TGTGCCAGCAGCTTATTTGAGACCTCTGAAGCTTTCTTT.

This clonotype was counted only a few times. CDR3 sequence reads: CASTPDLREVPYGYTF. Here the CDR3 DNA reads TGCGCCAGCACCCCCGACCTCAGGGAGGTTCCCTATGGCTACACCTTC. The chain has TRBV5-1 and TRBJ1-2; D might be TRBD1 (5 bases). V was clipped by 6 bases and J by 4 bases, with 22 bases between them. This CDR3 contains 16 residues. Germline V gene data show CDR1 as SGHRS and CDR2 as YFSETQ.

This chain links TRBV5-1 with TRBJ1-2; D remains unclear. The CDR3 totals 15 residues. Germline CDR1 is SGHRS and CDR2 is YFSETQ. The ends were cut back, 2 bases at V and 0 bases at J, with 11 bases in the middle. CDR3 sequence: CASSFEGVANYGYTF. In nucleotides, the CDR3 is TGCGCCAGCAGCTTCGAGGGCGTAGCTAACTATGGCTACACCTTC.

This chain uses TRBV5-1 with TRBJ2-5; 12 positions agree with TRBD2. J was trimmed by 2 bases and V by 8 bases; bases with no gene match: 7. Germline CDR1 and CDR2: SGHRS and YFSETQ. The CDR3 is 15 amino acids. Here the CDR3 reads CARSQTSGRQETQYF. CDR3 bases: TGCGCCAGATCGCAGACTAGCGGGAGACAAGAGACCCAGTACTTC.

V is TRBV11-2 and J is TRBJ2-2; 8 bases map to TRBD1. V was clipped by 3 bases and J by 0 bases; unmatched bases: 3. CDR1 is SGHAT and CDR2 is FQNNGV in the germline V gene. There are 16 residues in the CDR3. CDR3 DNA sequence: TGTGCCAGCAGCTTGCGACAGGGGACGAACACCGGGGAGCTGTTTTTT. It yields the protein CASSLRQGTNTGELFF. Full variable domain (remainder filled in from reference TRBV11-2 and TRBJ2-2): EAGVAQSPRYKIIEKRQSVAFWCNPISGHATLYWYQQILGQGPKLLIQFQNNGVVDDSQLPKDRFSAERLKGVDSTLKIQPAKLEDSAVYLCASSLRQGTNTGELFFGEGSRLTVL.

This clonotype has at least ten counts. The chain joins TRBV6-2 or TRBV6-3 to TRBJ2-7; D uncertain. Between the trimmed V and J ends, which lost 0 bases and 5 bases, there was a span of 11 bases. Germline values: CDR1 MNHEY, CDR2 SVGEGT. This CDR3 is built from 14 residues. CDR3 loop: CASSYSRILNEQYF. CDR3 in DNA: TGTGCCAGCAGTTACTCAAGGATCTTGAACGAGCAGTACTTC.

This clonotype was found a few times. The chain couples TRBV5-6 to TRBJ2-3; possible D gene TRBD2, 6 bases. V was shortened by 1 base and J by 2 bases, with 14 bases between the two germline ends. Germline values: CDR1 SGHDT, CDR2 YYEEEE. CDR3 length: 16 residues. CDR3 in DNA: TGTGCCAGCAGCTTGAAGGAGGGCCGAGCCACAGATACGCAGTATTTT. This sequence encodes CASSLKEGRATDTQYF.

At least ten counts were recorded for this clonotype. The CDR3 protein is CASSLVGTGRVDTEAFF. The DNA of the CDR3 is TGTGCCAGCAGCTTAGTAGGGACAGGGAGAGTTGACACTGAAGCTTTCTTT. V is TRBV7-9 and J is TRBJ1-1, with 9 bases matching TRBD1. V gave up 1 base and J gave up 3 bases; unmatched junction bases: 9. Germline V lookup: CDR1 SEHNR, CDR2 FQNEAQ (reference sequence). The CDR3 contains 17 residues.

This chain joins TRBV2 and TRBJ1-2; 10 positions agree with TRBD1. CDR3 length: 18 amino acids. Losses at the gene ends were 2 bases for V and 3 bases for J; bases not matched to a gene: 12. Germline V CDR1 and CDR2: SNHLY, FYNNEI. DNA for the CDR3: TGTGCCAGCAGTGAATTTTCGGGGAGGGACAGGGGATACTATGGCTACACCTTC. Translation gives CASSEFSGRDRGYYGYTF.

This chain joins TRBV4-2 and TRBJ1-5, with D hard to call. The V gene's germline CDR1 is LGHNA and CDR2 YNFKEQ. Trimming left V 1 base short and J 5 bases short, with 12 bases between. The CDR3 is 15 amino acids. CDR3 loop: CASSQVMGRYQPQHF. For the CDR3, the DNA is TGTGCCAGCAGCCAAGTTATGGGCCGGTATCAGCCCCAGCATTTT.

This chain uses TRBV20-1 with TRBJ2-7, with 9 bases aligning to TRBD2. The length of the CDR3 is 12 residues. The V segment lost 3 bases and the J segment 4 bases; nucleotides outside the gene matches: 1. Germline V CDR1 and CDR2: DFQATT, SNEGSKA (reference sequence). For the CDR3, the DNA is TGCAGTGCTAGGCGGGAGGGGTACGAGCAGTACTTC. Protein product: CSARREGYEQYF.

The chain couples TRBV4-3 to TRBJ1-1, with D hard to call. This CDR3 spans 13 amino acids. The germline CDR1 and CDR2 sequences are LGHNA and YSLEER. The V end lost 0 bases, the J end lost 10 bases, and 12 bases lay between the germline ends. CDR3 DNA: TGCGCCAGCAGCCAAGATGGCAGGCGCGTAGCTTTCTTT. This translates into CASSQDGRRVAFF.

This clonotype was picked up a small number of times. The CDR3 spells CASSQSQGNSPLHF. The CDR3 DNA follows: TGTGCCAGCAGCCAATCGCAGGGGAATTCACCCCTCCACTTT. V gene TRBV16 combines with J gene TRBJ1-6, with D possibly being TRBD1 (6 bases). The V end was cut by 0 bases, the J end by 7 bases, with 7 bases between. The V gene's germline CDR1 is KGHSY and CDR2 FQNENV. The CDR3 consists of 14 residues.

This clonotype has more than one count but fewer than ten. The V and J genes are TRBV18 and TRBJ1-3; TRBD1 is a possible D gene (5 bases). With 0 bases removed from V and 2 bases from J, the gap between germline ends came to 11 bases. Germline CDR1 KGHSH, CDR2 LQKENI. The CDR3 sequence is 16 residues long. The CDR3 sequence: CASSPPMAGPGNTIYF. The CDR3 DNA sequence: TGTGCCAGCTCACCACCTATGGCAGGGCCTGGAAACACCATATATTTT.

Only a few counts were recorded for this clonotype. The CDR3 loop reads CASSIRSEPYSPLHF. The CDR3 coding sequence is TGTGCCAGTAGTATCCGGTCCGAGCCCTATTCACCCCTCCACTTT. The chain links TRBV19 to TRBJ1-6; D not resolved. CDR1 is LNHDA and CDR2 is SQIVND in the germline V gene (reference sequence). V was pared by 3 bases and J by 8 bases, with 14 bases between. CDR3 length equals 15 residues.

CDR3 in amino acids: CSATDLAGDQETQYF. The CDR3, as DNA: TGCAGTGCCACAGACCTAGCGGGAGATCAAGAGACCCAGTACTTC. The gene calls are TRBV20-1 and TRBJ2-5; 10 bases match TRBD2. CDR3 length equals 15 residues. The trim removed 6 bases at V and 2 bases at J, leaving 9 bases unmatched. Germline CDR1 is DFQATT and CDR2 is SNEGSKA (reference sequence).

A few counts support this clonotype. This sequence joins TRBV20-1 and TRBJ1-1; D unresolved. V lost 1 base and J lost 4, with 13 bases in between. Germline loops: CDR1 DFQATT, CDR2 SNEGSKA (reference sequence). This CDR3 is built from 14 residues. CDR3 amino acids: CSARVAPASTEAFF. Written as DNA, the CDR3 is TGCAGTGCTAGAGTCGCCCCAGCCTCCACTGAAGCTTTCTTT.

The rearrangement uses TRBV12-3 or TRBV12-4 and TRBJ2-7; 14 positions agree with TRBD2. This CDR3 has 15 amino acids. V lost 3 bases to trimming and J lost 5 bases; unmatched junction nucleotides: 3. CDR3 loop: CASSFGTSGRDEQYF. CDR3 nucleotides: TGTGCCAGCAGTTTTGGGACTAGCGGGAGAGACGAGCAGTACTTC.

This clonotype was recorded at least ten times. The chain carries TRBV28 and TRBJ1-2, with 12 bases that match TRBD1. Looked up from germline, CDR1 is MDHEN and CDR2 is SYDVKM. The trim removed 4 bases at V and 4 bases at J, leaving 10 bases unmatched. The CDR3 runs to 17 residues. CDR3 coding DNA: TGTGCCAGCAGTTCAGGGACAGGGGGCGCGATGATCTATGGCTACACCTTC. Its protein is CASSSGTGGAMIYGYTF.